The following is a T cell receptor (beta chain) sequence with its context. In this sample, this clonotype turned up a few times. The antigen it recognizes is unknown. No base-level quality is on record; no much larger clone is a single base apart. These data come from a study of T cell repertoires in cytomegalovirus infection (dated by TCRdb to the late 2010s). Notes on the research overall: Recently identified HLA-C-restricted CMV epitopes, whose presentation resists viral immunomodulation, were targeted by peptide stimulations together with well-studied HLA-B-restricted epitopes. Because public TCR beta signatures pointed to carriage of CMV infection together with the matching HLA type, the HLA type of each donor mattered for the analysis. Findings and caveats that apply to the study as a whole: In both this cohort and an independent cohort of more than 350 donors, the cumulative frequency of public TCR beta family members distinguished carriers of CMV infection plus the relevant HLA type. The ex vivo response was dominated by HLA-C-restricted CMV-specific TCR beta clonotypes, which also provided the single most frequent clonotype in two of eight donors.

Taken with the paper, the label for treatment or condition translates to: in vitro stimulation with specific CMV peptide epitopes to enrich CMV-specific T cells. Sequenced on an Illumina HiSeq 1500. The public reads were reprocessed in TCRdb via fastp at Q25 and MiXCR, keeping in-frame beta chains. Each CDR3 protein appears once, grouped with its most common genes and DNA. The table for this sample lists about 770,000 distinct CDR3 sequences; 29% of them were counted only once. Around 14% of the sample is taken by the ten largest. The CDR3 has 15 amino acids, counting the end cysteine and phenylalanine. Of all the DNA, just the CDR3 is kept, 45 bases in frame from base 1. Ends trimmed: V by 4 bases, J by 5 bases; bases unmatched to a gene: 10. Reading the germline V gene gives CDR1 MGHRA and CDR2 YSYEKL.

This specimen was cultured CD8+ T cells from PBMCs, taken from culture after CMV antigen stimulation. The chain employs TRBV4-1 and TRBJ1-1, with 7 bases matching TRBD1. The clonotype originates from a human donor in good health (CMV status not recorded). Some clones in this sample may be carry-over from other donors' samples. The CDR3 region reads CASSRETGKVTEAFF. The nucleotides read TGCGCCAGCAGCCGAGAGACAGGGAAGGTTACTGAAGCTTTCTTT.